Listed below are T cell receptor beta chains from one sample, sequenced in a study of T cells in Graves' hyperthyroidism and ophthalmopathy. TCRdb reprocessed the multiplex PCR reads with MiXCR, giving one entry per CDR3 protein. The table records 280,000 or so distinct CDR3 sequences, around 15% of them present only once. The specimen was blood. These receptor sequences come from a woman between 45 and 65 years old with Graves' hyperthyroidism that later progressed to Graves' ophthalmopathy. CDR3s include the opening cysteine and the closing phenylalanine or tryptophan. The D gene is left open where the match is weak. The size field is filled for only some rows; it gives once, few, many or a size class.

TRBD2 TRBJ2-1 TRBV11-2 many TGTGCCAGCAGCAGGAGCGGGAGGGCCCACAATGAGCAGTTCTTC CASSRSGRAHNEQFF
. TRBJ1-2 TRBV20-1 many TGCAGTGCTATCGCCCCGCAGGGAAGCGGCACCCACGGCTACACCTTC CSAIAPQGSGTHGYTF
. TRBJ1-5 TRBV7-8 many TGTGCCAGCAGCTTATTATCAGGGTCAGATCAGCCCCAGCATTTT CASSLLSGSDQPQHF
TRBD2 TRBJ2-3 TRBV11-2 many TGTGCCAGCATCCACGGAGTAGCGGGAGCCTACAGGTGGGGCACAGATACGCAGTATTTT CASIHGVAGAYRWGTDTQYF
. TRBJ2-5 TRBV5-1 few TGCGCCAGCAGCTTCCACCTCCAAGAGACCCAGTACTTC CASSFHLQETQYF
TRBD2 TRBJ2-5 TRBV12-5 few TGTGCTAGTGGTTTGGAACCAAATCGCGGGACTAGCGATCAAGAGACCCAGTACTTC CASGLEPNRGTSDQETQYF
TRBD2 TRBJ2-5 TRBV25-1 few TGTGCCAGCACAGGCCACGCGACTAGCGGCCAAGAGACCCAGTACTTC CASTGHATSGQETQYF
. TRBJ2-3 TRBV5-1 many TGCGCCAGCAGCTCCCGGACCACGAGTGGGGATACGCAGTATTTT CASSSRTTSGDTQYF
TRBD2 TRBJ2-1 TRBV24-1 . TGTGCCACGAGAAGCGGGAGTCGAAACAATGAGCAGTTCTTC CATRSGSRNNEQFF
. TRBJ1-2 TRBV27 many TGTGCCAGCAGTTTAAACCGGGACGGATATGGCTACACCTTC CASSLNRDGYGYTF
. TRBJ1-6 TRBV5-8 few TGTGCCAGCCCCATAGGTTCACCCCTCCACTTT CASPIGSPLHF
. TRBJ2-7 TRBV2 . TGTGCCAGCAGAGGGCCCCTCATAGGCGAGCAGTACTTC CASRGPLIGEQYF
. TRBJ2-1 TRBV27 many TGTGCCAGCAGGTTAGGGGGAGGGCCCTACAATGAGCAGTTCTTC CASRLGGGPYNEQFF
TRBD2 TRBJ2-5 TRBV24-1 few TGTGCCACCAGTGAACCCCAACTAGCGGGGGCGGGGGAGACCCAGTACTTC CATSEPQLAGAGETQYF
. TRBJ2-7 TRBV2 many TGTGCCAGCAGCCTAGCGTCTCAACTAACCTACGAGCAGTACTTC CASSLASQLTYEQYF
. TRBJ2-7 TRBV18 many TGTGCCAGCTCACCACTGGCGGTCCCCGACGAGCAGTACTTC CASSPLAVPDEQYF
. TRBJ1-1 TRBV5-1 many TGCGCCAGCAGCTTGTCTCCAGGGAACACTGGAGCTTTCTTT CASSLSPGNTGAFF
TRBD1 TRBJ2-3 TRBV9 many TGTGCCAGCAGCGGAAGGCCGGGACAGCGCACAGATACGCAGTATTTT CASSGRPGQRTDTQYF
. TRBJ1-4 TRBV9 . TGTGCCAGCAGCGAACGGGGCGAAAAACTGTTTTTT CASSERGEKLFF
TRBD1 TRBJ2-1 TRBV28 . TGTGCCAGCACCCCTTGGACAGGGGCAGTCTCCTACAATGAGCAGTTCTTC CASTPWTGAVSYNEQFF
. TRBJ1-2 TRBV6-1 few TGTGCCAGCAGTCCCCGGACACTGCAAGGCTACACCTTC CASSPRTLQGYTF
TRBD1 TRBJ1-1 TRBV20-1 many TGCAGTGCTAGAGAAGGGACAGGGGGGTTTGAAGCTTTCTTT CSAREGTGGFEAFF
. TRBJ2-5 TRBV7-9 many TGTGCCAGCAGCTTAGGCCGGACCCAGACATTGGGGACCCAGTACTTC CASSLGRTQTLGTQYF
TRBD1 TRBJ1-2 TRBV7-2 many TGTGCCAGCAGTAAGGACAGGAACTATGGCTACACCTTC CASSKDRNYGYTF
. TRBJ2-7 TRBV5-1 few TGCGCCGGCAGCTTCGGGCAGACGACCGAGCAGTACTTC CAGSFGQTTEQYF
. TRBJ2-1 TRBV7-9 many TGTGCCAGCAGCTTAGTAGGTGGGGGTAATGAGCAGTTCTTC CASSLVGGGNEQFF
. TRBJ2-3 TRBV20-1 . TGCAGTGGCCAGGGGGGCCTCGGCACAGATACGCAGTATTTT CSGQGGLGTDTQYF
. TRBJ2-1 TRBV7-2 many TGTGCCAGCAGCTTAGGATCGGTCAGAGAGTGGGAGTGGTCCTACAATGAGCAGTTCTTC CASSLGSVREWEWSYNEQFF
TRBD1 TRBJ1-6 TRBV13 . TGTGCCAGCAGCAACCGCCTAGGACAGGGCGGTGGCTCCTATAATTCACCCCTCCACTTT CASSNRLGQGGGSYNSPLHF
TRBD1 TRBJ1-2 TRBV5-1 . TGCGCCAGCAGCTTCGGACAGGGGGCAGGTGGCTACACCTTC CASSFGQGAGGYTF
. TRBJ2-3 TRBV11-2 many TGTGCCAGCAGCTTAGAGTACACTAGCACAGATACGCAGTATTTT CASSLEYTSTDTQYF
. TRBJ2-3 TRBV7-3 many TGTGCCAGCAGCTTACACAACCCCTACACAGATACGCAGTATTTT CASSLHNPYTDTQYF
. TRBJ1-3 TRBV10-3 few TGTGCCATCAGTGAGTCGTCAGGGCGGAACACCATATATTTT CAISESSGRNTIYF
TRBD2 TRBJ2-7 TRBV2 few TGTGCCAGCAGGACGACTAGCGGGTGGCGCGAGCAGTACTTC CASRTTSGWREQYF
TRBD1 TRBJ2-2 TRBV3-1 many TGTGCCAGCAGGAGACAGGGGGCGCCGGCCGGGGAGCTGTTTTTT CASRRQGAPAGELFF
. TRBJ2-5 TRBV7-3 many TGTGCCAGCAGCGGGTCCCTTGGAGAGACCCAGTACTTC CASSGSLGETQYF
. TRBJ2-7 TRBV6-1 many TGTGCCACTTATGAGGAGCCCTACGAGCAGTACTTC CATYEEPYEQYF
TRBD1 TRBJ2-3 TRBV12-3/TRBV12-4 . TGTGCCAGCAGTTTACCTCCGGGACAGGCCCTAGGAACGCAGTATTTT CASSLPPGQALGTQYF
. TRBJ1-5 TRBV10-3 once TGTGCCACCACGGACAGCAATAGCAATCAGCCCCAGCATTTT CATTDSNSNQPQHF
. TRBJ2-2 TRBV6-2/TRBV6-3 . TGTGCCAGCGAGACTAGTCAGGATCCCGGGGAGCTGTTTTTT CASETSQDPGELFF
TRBD2 TRBJ2-1 TRBV5-1 many TGCGCCATCTCCTGGGAGGGCCAGGGCTGGAATGAGCAGTTCTTC CAISWEGQGWNEQFF
. TRBJ1-2 TRBV27 many TGTGCCAGCAGTTTATTGAATAGGGGGACCAACTATGGCTACACCTTC CASSLLNRGTNYGYTF
. TRBJ1-1 TRBV3-1 many TGTGCCAGCAGCCAAGACAGAACGAACACTGAAGCTTTCTTT CASSQDRTNTEAFF
TRBD2 TRBJ2-3 TRBV27 many TGTGCCAGCAGCCCCCCCGGGAGGGGCAGGGACACAGATACGCAGTATTTT CASSPPGRGRDTDTQYF
. TRBJ2-3 TRBV5-1 many TGCGCCAGCAGCTTGACCCCGCAGGGTGCAGATACGCAGTATTTT CASSLTPQGADTQYF
. TRBJ1-5 TRBV6-5 many TGTGCCAGCAGTTACTCGGGACGGAACAATCAGCCCCAGCATTTT CASSYSGRNNQPQHF
. TRBJ1-5 TRBV12-3/TRBV12-4 . TGTGCCAGCAGTTTTCGGTATAGCAATCAGCCCCAGCATTTT CASSFRYSNQPQHF
. TRBJ2-1 TRBV20-1 many TGCAGTGCCCTTACTTCAGGGGTCCCCTACAATGAGCAGTTCTTC CSALTSGVPYNEQFF